This T cell receptor (beta chain) was identified in a study of blood T cell repertoires in COVID-19 (dated by TCRdb to 2019 to 2021). At the level of the whole study: Collaborator samples came from the United States, Italy and Spain and covered acute and convalescent phases of COVID-19. Where available, HLA class I and class II types were taken from metadata supplied by the sample provider and were not determined by assay-based typing. The dataset comprised deeply sampled blood TCRbeta repertoires from subjects exposed to, actively infected with, or recovered from COVID-19. A freely available public database, intended as a resource for researchers studying the immune response to SARS-CoV-2, is where the repertoires were released. The material from the prospective study consisted of cDNA or gDNA derived from T cells, B-cell-depleted T cells, or PBMCs. Sample metadata almost always included a de-identified subject ID, COVID-19 status, age in years and sex. Samples came from the ongoing ImmuneRACE study (first 160 participants) plus 1,254 subjects from 6 global collaborators. Study-wide conclusions, independent of this receptor: The amount of clinical and demographic metadata varied by source and participant and was provided uncurated.

In regard to this clone: It has no known antigen specificity. Per-base quality was not reported, and no clone a single base away is much larger than it.

The collaborating institutions used their own protocols to collect whole blood in K2EDTA tubes. For TCRbeta analysis, collaborators shipped samples as frozen whole blood, isolated PBMCs, or DNA extracted from either of those sample types. The germline V gene (reference sequence) gives CDR1 as MNHNY and CDR2 as SVGAGI. The CDR3 starts with the cysteine, ends with the phenylalanine, and has 12 residues. Of the read, only the CDR3 DNA is kept; its 36 bases are in frame from base 1. Trimming at the junction amounts to 7 bases on V and 6 bases on J, and the germline ends lie 10 bases apart. TCRbeta CDR3 regions were amplified from genomic DNA by means of the immunoSEQ Assay, a bias-controlled multiplex PCR. Per the authors' processing: The number of nucleated cells in each sample was estimated by amplification of reference gene primers within the assay. To quantify the absolute abundance of each unique TCRbeta CDR3 rearrangement, sequence reads were collapsed and filtered. For each sample, productive Simpson clonality was calculated as the square root of Simpson's diversity index across productive rearrangements. Entries here come from immuneACCESS through TCRdb and include only in-frame sequences with V and J called. Some clones fail to appear in such tables; in the studies checked, an unresolved V gene covers under half of the shortfall, and the cause of the remainder is unknown. Clone size and V and J calls were adopted from that table, with D and trimming inferred from the DNA. Counted in this sample were tens of thousands of clones; about 82% of them appeared once. The ten largest account for just under 7% of the sample.

This receptor chain uses TRBV6-6 and TRBJ1-5; the D gene is not confidently resolved. This TCR derives from a man aged 45-60 years with active COVID-19. Sequenced input: peripheral blood. The sequence in DNA is TGTGCCAGCACTACTAATGTTCAGCCCCAGCATTTT. It codes for CASTTNVQPQHF.